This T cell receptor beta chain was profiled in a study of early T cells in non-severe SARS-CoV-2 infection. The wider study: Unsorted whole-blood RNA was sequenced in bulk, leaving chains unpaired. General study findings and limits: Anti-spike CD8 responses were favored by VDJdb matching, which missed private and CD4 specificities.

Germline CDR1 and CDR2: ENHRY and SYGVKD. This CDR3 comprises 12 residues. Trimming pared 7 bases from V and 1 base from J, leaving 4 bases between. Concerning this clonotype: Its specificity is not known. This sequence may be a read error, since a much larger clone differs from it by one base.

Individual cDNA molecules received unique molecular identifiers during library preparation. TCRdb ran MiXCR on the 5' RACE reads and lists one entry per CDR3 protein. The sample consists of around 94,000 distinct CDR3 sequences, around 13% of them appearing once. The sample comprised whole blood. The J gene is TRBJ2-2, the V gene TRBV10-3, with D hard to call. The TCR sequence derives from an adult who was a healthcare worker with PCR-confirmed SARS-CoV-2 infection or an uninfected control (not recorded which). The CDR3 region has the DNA TGTGCCATCACCGAGAACACCGGGGAGCTGTTTTTT. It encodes CAITENTGELFF.